This TCR beta chain stems from a study of blood T cell repertoires in COVID-19. CDR1 is LNHDA and CDR2 is SQIVND in the germline V gene (reference sequence). The V end lost 4 bases, the J end lost 3 bases, and 6 bases lay between the germline ends. This CDR3 is built from 12 residues. In the source study's methods: Scientists estimated how many nucleated cells there were by amplifying reference gene primers. Sequencing was performed with immunoSEQ multiplex PCR; in TCRdb, only in-frame clones are kept and a portion is missing. D and trimming were read from the DNA, whereas the V and J calls and clone size are those reported in that table. The sample holds approximately 110,000 clones, 69% seen once.

The receptor was isolated from an elderly man with acute or convalescent COVID-19. This chain joins TRBV19 and TRBJ1-2, with a tentative D call TRBD1 (5 bases). Input material: peripheral blood. CDR3 nucleotides: TGTGCCAGTAGTACGACAGACTATGGCTACACCTTC. This codes for CASSTTDYGYTF.